The TCR beta chain under discussion was sequenced for a study of blood T cell repertoires in COVID-19. In the study overall: Donors in the United States, Italy and Spain gave samples during acute or convalescent COVID-19. Sources were T cells, B-cell-depleted T cells, or PBMCs; the material itself was cDNA or gDNA.

The table came from immunoSEQ multiplex PCR; TCRdb's copy has only in-frame clones and leaves some out. The repertoire holds approximately 120,000 clones, with about 82% as singletons. The CDR3 extends over 18 amino acids. Sequencing was carried out using peripheral blood. The chain carries TRBV12-2 and TRBJ2-1; the DNA was not used to check the table's D call, TRBD1. TRBV12-2 is annotated as a pseudogene. The sequence was obtained from a human donor in a cohort sampled during active COVID-19. CDR3 bases: TGTGCAAGTCGCTTATTGAACAGGAACCCTCCATTTATGAATGAGCAGTTCTTC. It is translated as CASRLLNRNPPFMNEQFF.